This T cell receptor (beta chain) was sequenced during a study of blood T cell repertoires in COVID-19. Study context: Acute and convalescent COVID-19 samples came from the United States, Italy and Spain. From T cells, B-cell-depleted T cells, or PBMCs came the material, which was cDNA or gDNA.

Trimming took 5 bases from V and 0 from J, leaving 11 bases between them. Germline assignment: CDR1 PRHDT and CDR2 FYEKMQ (reference sequence). There are 14 residues in the CDR3. Authors' data handling: Reference gene primer amplification yielded estimated nucleated cell counts. Only in-frame clones appear in the TCRdb table, and some are missing; sequencing was by immunoSEQ multiplex PCR. V and J calls and clone size are those listed in that table; D and trimming were worked out from the DNA. The sample has some 100,000 clones, 80% to 90% seen once; the top ten hold roughly 8.3%. Sample: peripheral blood. This sequence joins TRBV13 and TRBJ2-7; perhaps TRBD2 as D (5 bases). This TCR was sampled from a woman in her 70s with acute or convalescent COVID-19. DNA for the CDR3: TGTGCCAGCAGCGGAAGACGGGACTCCTACGAGCAGTACTTC. Translated: CASSGRRDSYEQYF.